These 28 T cell receptor beta chains originate from one sample sequenced in a study of T cells in Graves' hyperthyroidism and ophthalmopathy (dated by TCRdb to between 2018 and 2021). Libraries were constructed by multiplex PCR. Sequencing was carried out with an Illumina HiSeq 2000. The TCR beta CDR3 regions were amplified from the RNA transcripts. For the first round of RT-PCR on the TCR CDR3, the HTBI primer set was used together with the Qiagen OneStep RT-PCR kit. The public reads were run again by TCRdb, first through fastp at Q25 and then through MiXCR, and only productive beta chains were kept. Identical CDR3 proteins give one entry, which carries the most common genes and DNA. The sample table lists under 650,000 distinct CDR3 sequences, 15% to 20% of them with a count of one. The top ten constitute 3.5% to 4% of the sample. What was sequenced was blood. These receptor sequences come from a woman aged 30 to 39 with Graves' hyperthyroidism.

This clonotype was detected ten times or more. The chain combines TRBV3-1 with TRBJ2-7, with D hard to call. The CDR3 has 14 amino acids. In germline, CDR1 is LGHDT, CDR2 YNNKEL (reference sequence). V was trimmed by 1 base and J by 0 bases, leaving 7 bases between them. The CDR3 here is CASSQGLNSYEQYF. Here the CDR3 DNA reads TGTGCCAGCAGCCAAGGGCTAAACTCCTACGAGCAGTACTTC.

This clonotype was picked up many times. V gene TRBV28 combines with J gene TRBJ1-5; D gene ambiguous. The CDR3 covers 13 residues. Germline V gene lookup returns CDR1 MDHEN and CDR2 SYDVKM. V was shortened by 5 bases and J by 7 bases, with 12 bases between the two germline ends. As DNA, the CDR3 is TGTGCCAGCAGTGTCCGAGGTCGGCAGCCCCAGCATTTT. It yields the protein CASSVRGRQPQHF.

This clonotype was counted at least ten times. This chain joins TRBV11-2 and TRBJ2-2; D gene uncertain. V dropped 0 bases and J dropped 0 bases, with 11 bases sitting between them. Germline V gene sequence: CDR1 SGHAT, CDR2 FQNNGV. CDR3 size: 17 residues. In DNA, the CDR3 is TGTGCCAGCAGCTTAGATTACGTAACTTCGAACACCGGGGAGCTGTTTTTT. It specifies CASSLDYVTSNTGELFF.

This clonotype was detected many times. The chain joins TRBV20-1 to TRBJ1-6; D might be TRBD1 (6 bases). From germline, CDR1 is DFQATT and CDR2 SNEGSKA (reference sequence). This CDR3 region has 14 residues. Trimming took 2 bases from V and 8 from J, leaving 13 bases between them. The chain's CDR3 is CSARSGEDDSPLHF. As DNA, the CDR3 is TGCAGTGCTAGATCAGGGGAAGATGATTCACCCCTCCACTTT.

This clonotype was observed a handful of times. J is TRBJ2-7 and V is TRBV29-1; TRBD1 is a possible D gene (7 bases). Germline V gene sequence: CDR1 SQVTM, CDR2 ANQGSEA. The CDR3 runs to 16 residues. Between the trimmed V and J ends, which lost 6 bases and 3 bases, there was a span of 24 bases. The CDR3: CSVGGLTGRRNYEQYF. The CDR3 nucleotides read TGCAGCGTCGGTGGATTGACAGGGAGGCGGAACTACGAGCAGTACTTC.

The chain employs TRBV4-3 and TRBJ2-2; TRBD2 matches at 9 bases. V dropped 3 bases and J dropped 6; count of bases not matched to a gene: 8. This CDR3 is 16 amino acids long. CDR1 is LGHNA and CDR2 is YSLEER in the germline V gene. DNA of the CDR3: TGCGCCAGCAGCCATCACCCGACTAGCGGCCCCGGGGAGCTGTTTTTT. Protein product: CASSHHPTSGPGELFF.

This clonotype was seen at least ten times. The chain uses TRBV11-2 and TRBJ2-1; 10 bases fit TRBD2. The germline V gene has CDR1 SGHAT and CDR2 FQNNGV. The CDR3 extends over 14 amino acids. The junction had 4 bases not matched to a gene; V was cut back by 5 bases and J by 6 bases. CDR3 in DNA: TGTGCCAGCAGCCCTAGCGGGAGTATCAATGAGCAGTTCTTC. Translated: CASSPSGSINEQFF. The entire variable domain, with the rest obtained from reference TRBV11-2 and TRBJ2-1, is as follows: EAGVAQSPRYKIIEKRQSVAFWCNPISGHATLYWYQQILGQGPKLLIQFQNNGVVDDSQLPKDRFSAERLKGVDSTLKIQPAKLEDSAVYLCASSPSGSINEQFFGPGTRLTVL.

There are a few counts of this clonotype. The chain couples TRBV6-1 to TRBJ2-6, with 7 positions matching TRBD1. The junction had 4 bases not matched to a gene; V was cut back by 6 bases and J by 2 bases. The CDR3 runs to 15 residues. The germline gives CDR1 MNHNS, CDR2 SASEGT. CDR3 region: CASRPGTAGANVLTF. The CDR3 nucleotides read TGTGCCAGCAGACCCGGGACAGCTGGGGCCAACGTCCTGACTTTC.

V usage is TRBV27 and J usage is TRBJ1-5, with D hard to call. Trimming stripped 6 bases from V and 0 bases from J, with 18 bases between. Germline V gives CDR1 MNHEY, CDR2 SMNVEV (reference sequence). CDR3 length: 17 amino acids. CDR3 nucleotide sequence: TGTGCCAGCAGCTTGGAAGGGCAATCGAATAGCAATCAGCCCCAGCATTTT. Encoded protein: CASSLEGQSNSNQPQHF.

This clonotype was detected only a few times. The gene calls are TRBV20-1 and TRBJ2-1, with D possibly called TRBD1 or TRBD2 (5 bases each). CDR1 is DFQATT and CDR2 is SNEGSKA in the germline V gene (reference sequence). Trimming took 1 base from V and 4 from J, leaving 14 bases between them. The CDR3 is 15 residues long. The CDR3 DNA follows: TGCAGTGCTAGAGTTTATAGGGACCGATACAATGAGCAGTTCTTC. Encoded protein: CSARVYRDRYNEQFF.

This clonotype came up many times. The rearrangement joins TRBV11-2 to TRBJ1-1, with D maybe TRBD1 (6 bases). CDR1 and CDR2 from the germline V gene are SGHAT and FQNNGV. This CDR3 spans 15 amino acids. The germline V and J ends were trimmed by 6 bases and 4 bases, with 18 bases remaining between them. The CDR3 spells CASSSRGGVGTEAFF. The CDR3 nucleotides are TGTGCCAGCAGTTCGAGAGGGGGGGTTGGCACTGAAGCTTTCTTT.

Only a few counts were recorded for this clonotype. The CDR3 carries no conserved terminal phenylalanine or tryptophan, so it likely arises from a read error. The chain links TRBV11-3 to TRBJ2-7; possibly TRBD2 for D (5 bases). Germline loops: CDR1 SGHNT, CDR2 YENEEA. The CDR3 has 13 residues. Deletions cut 5 bases from V and 6 bases from J, with 14 bases between. The DNA of the CDR3 is TGTGCCAGCAGCATCCAGGAGGTGGGCGAGCAGTACTCC. It translates to CASSIQEVGEQYS.

This rearrangement joins TRBV12-3 or TRBV12-4 to TRBJ2-7; 8 bases line up with TRBD2. The CDR3 covers 14 residues. V gave up 8 bases and J gave up 2 bases; unmatched junction bases: 8. CDR3 residues: CASLFRGLAYEQYF. For the CDR3, the DNA is TGTGCCAGCCTGTTCCGGGGACTAGCCTACGAGCAGTACTTC.

This clonotype occurred many times. CDR3 protein: CASSLRDTSSYEQYF. The CDR3 region has the DNA TGTGCCAGCAGCCTCCGGGACACATCCTCCTACGAGCAGTACTTC. The rearrangement uses TRBV3-1 and TRBJ2-7; D is possibly TRBD1 (6 bases). This CDR3 spans 15 amino acids. V shed 4 bases and J shed 0 bases, with 13 bases lying between them. The germline V gene has CDR1 LGHDT and CDR2 YNNKEL (reference sequence).

Many counts were recorded for this clonotype. The chain is built from TRBV5-1 and TRBJ2-5, with TRBD2 matching over 15 bases. The V segment lost 4 bases and the J segment 0 bases; nucleotides outside the gene matches: 4. The CDR3 length is 17 residues. In germline, CDR1 is SGHRS, CDR2 YFSETQ. Here the CDR3 DNA reads TGCGCCAGCAGCCTCGGGACTAGCGGGAGGTACCAAGAGACCCAGTACTTC. This gives the protein CASSLGTSGRYQETQYF.

This clonotype was counted at least ten times. This chain links TRBV6-1 with TRBJ2-2; D not resolved. Trimming took 6 bases from V and 7 from J, leaving 12 bases between them. Germline CDR1 is MNHNS and CDR2 is SASEGT. The CDR3 sequence is 13 residues long. Written as DNA, the CDR3 is TGTGCCAGCAGCCAGTTGTCGGACGGGGAGCTGTTTTTT. This translates into CASSQLSDGELFF.

This clonotype was detected ten times or more. This sequence joins TRBV7-3 and TRBJ2-1; the D is unclear. V gave up 3 bases and J gave up 3 bases, with 6 bases separating them. Germline values: CDR1 SGHTA, CDR2 FQGTGA. The CDR3 sequence is 13 residues long. DNA of the CDR3: TGTGCCAGCAGCTTTGGCGTCTACAATGAGCAGTTCTTC. Its protein is CASSFGVYNEQFF. The full variable domain, its missing parts supplied by reference TRBV7-3 and TRBJ2-1, is GAGVSQTPSNKVTEKGKYVELRCDPISGHTALYWYRQSLGQGPEFLIYFQGTGAADDSGLPNDRFFAVRPEGSVSTLKIQRTERGDSAVYLCASSFGVYNEQFFGPGTRLTVL.

This clonotype has more than one count but fewer than ten. This chain uses TRBV5-5 with TRBJ2-7, with D unresolved. Trimming removed 4 bases at V and 5 bases at J, with 13 bases between. Germline loops: CDR1 SGHKS, CDR2 YYEKEE (reference sequence). The CDR3 runs to 13 residues. CDR3 region: CASSVDLPNEQYF. In DNA form, the CDR3 reads TGTGCCAGCAGCGTTGACTTACCCAACGAGCAGTACTTC.

In its sample, this clonotype was seen many times. This chain links TRBV18 with TRBJ2-3; maybe TRBD2 (5 bases). CDR3 length: 15 amino acids. Trimming took off 3 bases at V and 1 base at J, with 11 bases between the two ends. The V gene's germline CDR1 is KGHSH and CDR2 LQKENI. CDR3 in DNA: TGTGCCAGCTCACCTCAACACGGGGGCACAGATACGCAGTATTTT. This encodes CASSPQHGGTDTQYF.

CDR3 amino acids: CASSLGLQMETQYF. CDR3 coding DNA: TGTGCCAGCAGCTTGGGACTCCAGATGGAGACCCAGTACTTC. The rearrangement uses TRBV11-2 and TRBJ2-5, with D possibly TRBD2 on 6 matching bases. This CDR3 region has 14 residues. V lost 3 bases and J lost 5, with 13 bases in between. Germline CDR1 and CDR2: SGHAT and FQNNGV.

This clonotype has a handful of counts. The rearrangement joins TRBV5-1 to TRBJ2-3; tentatively, D is TRBD2 (6 bases). The germline V gene encodes CDR1 SGHRS and CDR2 YFSETQ. Trimming shortened V by 3 bases and J by 2 bases, and 16 bases separated the two germline ends. The CDR3 has 16 residues. CDR3 nucleotides: TGCGCCAGCAGCTCCGGGGGAGGATACCTCACAGATACGCAGTATTTT. Its protein is CASSSGGGYLTDTQYF. Full variable domain (outside the CDR3, taken from reference TRBV5-1 and TRBJ2-3): KAGVTQTPRYLIKTRGQQVTLSCSPISGHRSVSWYQQTPGQGLQFLFEYFSETQRNKGNFPGRFSGRQFSNSRSEMNVSTLELGDSALYLCASSSGGGYLTDTQYFGPGTRLTVL.

The table lists this clonotype with a few counts. The chain combines TRBV28 with TRBJ1-3; a weak D match, TRBD1 (5 bases). The V and J ends lost 11 bases and 3 bases respectively, with 20 bases between them. The CDR3 contains 15 residues. Per the germline V gene, CDR1 is MDHEN and CDR2 is SYDVKM. The DNA of the CDR3 is TGTGCCTCCCTCGGGCAGGGAATGGGTGGAAACACCATATATTTT. Translating it yields CASLGQGMGGNTIYF.

This clonotype came up a few times. This sequence joins TRBV28 and TRBJ2-2; 7 positions match TRBD2. The CDR3 totals 18 residues. Germline V gives CDR1 MDHEN, CDR2 SYDVKM. Trimming removed 4 bases from V and 7 bases from J; junction bases left unmatched: 18. DNA for the CDR3: TGTGCCAGCAGTTCCGTATATGGGCATGGCGGGAGCTTCGGGGAGCTGTTTTTT. Its protein product is CASSSVYGHGGSFGELFF.

Ten or more counts support this clonotype. The rearrangement uses TRBV11-2 and TRBJ2-1; TRBD2 matches 8 bases. The CDR3 contains 16 residues. Germline V lookup: CDR1 SGHAT, CDR2 FQNNGV. The V and J ends lost 2 bases and 7 bases, in that order; junction bases with no gene match: 10. Written as DNA, the CDR3 is TGTGCCAGCAGCTTATCGTTTAGCGGGGTTGGGAATGAGCAGTTCTTC. Translated: CASSLSFSGVGNEQFF.

This clonotype showed up many times. The rearrangement joins TRBV11-1 to TRBJ2-1; 7 positions agree with TRBD1. Germline V gene sequence: CDR1 SGHAT, CDR2 FQDESV (reference sequence). The CDR3 runs to 15 residues. J gave up 4 bases and V 1 base, and 4 bases lay outside the gene matches. The CDR3 DNA is TGTGCCAGCAGCTTAGAGGGACAGCGGTACAATGAGCAGTTCTTC. Protein sequence: CASSLEGQRYNEQFF.

This clonotype was detected ten times or more. The rearrangement uses TRBV28 and TRBJ2-7, with 8 bases fitting TRBD1. The CDR3 consists of 15 residues. Germline trimming cut 6 bases from V and 2 bases from J; bases unmatched to any gene: 9. Germline V gives CDR1 MDHEN, CDR2 SYDVKM. CDR3 sequence: CASRVGTGSPYEQYF. The CDR3 DNA reads as TGTGCCAGCAGGGTGGGGACAGGATCACCCTACGAGCAGTACTTC.

This chain links TRBV7-6 with TRBJ1-2; 9 nucleotides line up with TRBD1. Looked up from germline, CDR1 is SGHVS and CDR2 is FNYEAQ. The CDR3 spans 15 residues. V shed 1 base, J shed 4 bases, and the junction held 4 bases outside the gene matches. CDR3 in DNA: TGTGCCAGCAGCTTAGGGGACAGGGATGTCTATGGCTACACCTTC. Translation gives CASSLGDRDVYGYTF.

This clonotype has only a few counts. This chain uses TRBV25-1 with TRBJ2-2; 11 bases map to TRBD2. The V gene's germline CDR1 is MGHDK and CDR2 SYGVNS. The V segment lost 3 bases and the J segment 5 bases; nucleotides outside the gene matches: 11. The CDR3 is made up of 18 amino acids. The CDR3 DNA is TGTGCCAGCAGTGATCGGGGGGCTAGCGGGAGGAGGACCGGGGAGCTGTTTTTT. As protein: CASSDRGASGRRTGELFF.